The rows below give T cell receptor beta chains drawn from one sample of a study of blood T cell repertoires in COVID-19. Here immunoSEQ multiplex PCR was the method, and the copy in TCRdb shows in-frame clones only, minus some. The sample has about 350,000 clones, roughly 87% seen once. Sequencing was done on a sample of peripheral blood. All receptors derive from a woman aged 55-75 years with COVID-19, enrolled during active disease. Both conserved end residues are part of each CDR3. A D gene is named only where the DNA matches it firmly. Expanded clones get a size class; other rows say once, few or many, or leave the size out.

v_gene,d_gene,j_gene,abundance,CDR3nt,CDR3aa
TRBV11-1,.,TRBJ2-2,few,TGTGCCAGCAGCTTAGGAGAGAGCGGGGAGCTGTTTTTT,CASSLGESGELFF
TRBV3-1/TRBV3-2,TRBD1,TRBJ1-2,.,TGTGCCAGCAGCCAGGCACAGGGGAACTATGGCTACACCTTC,CASSQAQGNYGYTF
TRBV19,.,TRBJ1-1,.,TGTGCCAGTAGTACCCAGACACTTCGTGAAGCTTTCTTT,CASSTQTLREAFF
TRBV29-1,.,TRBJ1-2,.,TGCAGCGTCGACAGTCTCTATGGCTACACCTTC,CSVDSLYGYTF
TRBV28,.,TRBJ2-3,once,TGTGCCAGCAGTCCGGGGGGCCGGACAGATACGCAGTATTTT,CASSPGGRTDTQYF
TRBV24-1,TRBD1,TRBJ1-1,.,TGTGCCACCAGTGATACCGCGCCTGGGGACAGGGTTGTTATGAACACTGAAGCTTTCTTT,CATSDTAPGDRVVMNTEAFF
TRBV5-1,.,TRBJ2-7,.,TGCGCCAGCAGCTTGGGAGTCGGGGGGCCTTACGAGCAGTACTTC,CASSLGVGGPYEQYF
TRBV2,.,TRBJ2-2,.,TGTGCCAGCAGTCTTGACACCGGGGAGCTGTTTTTT,CASSLDTGELFF
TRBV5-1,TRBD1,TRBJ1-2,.,TGCGCCAGCAGCTTACAGGGGGAAGGCTACACCTTC,CASSLQGEGYTF
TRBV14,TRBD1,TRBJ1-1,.,TGTGCCAGCAGCCCCGGACAGGGTTTAGTAGCTTTCTTT,CASSPGQGLVAFF
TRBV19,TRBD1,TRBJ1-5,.,TGTGCCAGAAGGGGGCGGAATAGCAATCAGCCCCAGCATTTT,CARRGRNSNQPQHF
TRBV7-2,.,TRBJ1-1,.,TGTGCCAGCAGCTTTATGAACACTGAAGCTTTCTTT,CASSFMNTEAFF
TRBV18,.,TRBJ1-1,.,TGTGCCAGCTCACCACCTACCCTGGGGGGGACTGAAGCTTTCTTT,CASSPPTLGGTEAFF
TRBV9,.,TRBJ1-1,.,TGTGCCAGCAGCGAGATAGGGGGCACTGAAGCTTTCTTT,CASSEIGGTEAFF
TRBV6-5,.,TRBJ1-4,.,TGTGCCAGCGGAAAACAGGGTCCGGGGAATGAAAAACTGTTTTTT,CASGKQGPGNEKLFF
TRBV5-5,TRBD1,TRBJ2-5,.,TGTGCCAGCAGCTTCGGGACAGCCTTCCAAGAGACCCAGTACTTC,CASSFGTAFQETQYF
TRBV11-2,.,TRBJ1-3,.,TGTGCCAGCAGCAGGGGGTGGGGAAACACCATATATTTT,CASSRGWGNTIYF
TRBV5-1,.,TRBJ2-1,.,TGCGCCAGCAGCGGAACAGGTAATGAGCAGTTCTTC,CASSGTGNEQFF
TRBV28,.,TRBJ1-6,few,TGTGCCAGCACCTTCCCCGGGGGTAATTCACCCCTCCACTTT,CASTFPGGNSPLHF
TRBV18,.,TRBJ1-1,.,TGTGCCAGCTCACCATCCGACAGGAAGAACACTGAAGCTTTCTTT,CASSPSDRKNTEAFF
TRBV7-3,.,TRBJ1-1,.,TGTGCCAGCAGCCCACTCGGGATGAACACTGAAGCTTTCTTT,CASSPLGMNTEAFF
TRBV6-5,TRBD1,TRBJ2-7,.,TGTGCCAGCAGCCAACACGAGACAGGGGGCTACGAGCAGTACTTC,CASSQHETGGYEQYF
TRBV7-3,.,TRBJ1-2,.,TGTGCCAGCAGCCTTGAATTGTCCGGGGCGGGGCCCAACTATGGCTACACCTTC,CASSLELSGAGPNYGYTF
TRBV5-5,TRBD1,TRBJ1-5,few,TGTGCCAGCAGTCTGACAGGGGTGGACAACAATCAGCCCCAGCATTTT,CASSLTGVDNNQPQHF
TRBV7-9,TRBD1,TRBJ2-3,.,TGTGCCAGCAGCCCCGGGACAGCTGCCACAGATACGCAGTATTTT,CASSPGTAATDTQYF
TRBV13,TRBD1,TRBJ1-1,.,TGTGCCAGCAGCTTAGCCGCTATGGCCGGGACAGTTACATATGAAGCTTTCTTT,CASSLAAMAGTVTYEAFF
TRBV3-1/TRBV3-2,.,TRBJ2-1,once,TGTGCCAGCAGCCAGAGCGGCAATGAGCAGTTCTTC,CASSQSGNEQFF
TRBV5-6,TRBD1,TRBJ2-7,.,TGTGCCAGCAGCCGGACAGGGGGCGAGCAGTACTTC,CASSRTGGEQYF
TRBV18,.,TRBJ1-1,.,TGTGCCAGCTCATCCGCAGTCAACACTGAAGCTTTCTTT,CASSSAVNTEAFF
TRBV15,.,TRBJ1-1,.,TGTGCCACCCAAGGGGGAGGGTTGAACACTGAAGCTTTCTTT,CATQGGGLNTEAFF
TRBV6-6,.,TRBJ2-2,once,TGTGCCAGCTCCCTCGTACGAGCGCAAGGGGAGCTGTTTTTT,CASSLVRAQGELFF
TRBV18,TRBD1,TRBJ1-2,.,TGTGCCAGCTCACCACTGGCCGGGACAGACTATGGCTACACCTTC,CASSPLAGTDYGYTF